The next 18 T cell receptor beta chains were all read from a single sample in a study of T cells expressing NK-cell markers. After re-calling the 5' RACE reads, TCRdb lists one entry per CDR3 protein, DNA absent. The listing contains 500,000 or so distinct CDR3 sequences. What was sequenced was blood T cells: a sorted CD56 or NKG2C T cell subset, CD4+ or CD8+ T cells, or bulk PBMC T cells (not recorded which). The receptors stem from a man younger than 35 in good health.

This chain connects TRBV6-2 or TRBV6-3 to TRBJ2-1; the D gene TCRdb calls, TRBD1, cannot be checked with no DNA. CDR3 length: 13 residues. CDR1 MNHEY and CDR2 SVGEGT come from the germline V gene. The CDR3 is CASSYPRGYEQFF.

This chain links TRBV5-1 with TRBJ2-1; the TCRdb call, TRBD2, lacks DNA for checking. Germline CDR1 and CDR2: SGHRS and YFSETQ. CDR3 length: 15 residues. The CDR3 protein is CASSLDGSSWNEQFF.

The chain joins TRBV11-2 to TRBJ2-1; lacking DNA, the TRBD2 call made by TCRdb goes unchecked. This CDR3 has 16 amino acids. Germline CDR1 SGHAT, CDR2 FQNNGV. CDR3 protein: CASSLVAGGIPRGQFF.

The rearrangement links TRBV29-1 to TRBJ2-1; TCRdb's assignment of TRBD1 cannot be checked, as there is no DNA. The CDR3 loop spans 16 amino acids. Germline CDR1 SQVTM, CDR2 ANQGSEA. This CDR3 is CSVFEASQSSYNEQFF.

The gene calls are TRBV7-9 and TRBJ1-2; TCRdb returns TRBD1, unconfirmable since there is no DNA. This CDR3 contains 13 residues. Per the germline V gene, CDR1 is SEHNR and CDR2 is FQNEAQ (reference sequence). The CDR3 reads CASRHGQGDGYTF. The full variable domain, with the rest looked up from reference TRBV7-9 and TRBJ1-2, is DTGVSQNPRHKITKRGQNVTFRCDPISEHNRLYWYRQTLGQGPEFLTYFQNEAQLEKSRLLSDRFSAERPKGSFSTLEIQRTEQGDSAMYLCASRHGQGDGYTFGSGTRLTVV.

The chain's CDR3 is CASSLATTDRGRTSGANVLTF. This chain links TRBV5-1 with TRBJ2-6; TCRdb outputs TRBD1, but without DNA this stays unchecked. The CDR3 is 21 amino acids. The V gene's germline CDR1 is SGHRS and CDR2 YFSETQ. Full variable domain (outside the CDR3, taken from reference TRBV5-1 and TRBJ2-6): KAGVTQTPRYLIKTRGQQVTLSCSPISGHRSVSWYQQTPGQGLQFLFEYFSETQRNKGNFPGRFSGRQFSNSRSEMNVSTLELGDSALYLCASSLATTDRGRTSGANVLTFGAGSRLTVL.

The chain carries TRBV7-9 and TRBJ1-3; checking the TCRdb D call of TRBD1 is not possible without DNA. This CDR3 comprises 15 residues. Germline V gene data show CDR1 as SEHNR and CDR2 as FQNEAQ (reference sequence). CDR3 residues: CASSVDRTGGHTIYF.

The chain combines TRBV5-6 with TRBJ2-5; TCRdb's D call, TRBD1, is unchecked because there is no DNA. The CDR3 has 16 residues. Germline V gives CDR1 SGHDT, CDR2 YYEEEE. The CDR3 here is CASSLAGGRGMETQYF.

This chain uses TRBV9 with TRBJ2-2. This CDR3 contains 14 residues. Looked up from germline, CDR1 is SGDLS and CDR2 is YYNGEE. This CDR3 reads CASSALAATGELFF.

The genes are TRBV5-6 and TRBJ2-1; TCRdb selects TRBD1, and the lack of DNA leaves this call unchecked. This CDR3 region has 17 residues. Looked up from germline, CDR1 is SGHDT and CDR2 is YYEEEE. CDR3 loop: CASSLPGGGPPYNEQFF.

V gene TRBV9 combines with J gene TRBJ2-3; the D call from TCRdb, TRBD2, cannot be confirmed without DNA. The CDR3 sequence is 14 residues long. Germline V gene lookup returns CDR1 SGDLS and CDR2 YYNGEE. This CDR3 is CASAGPSATDTQYF.

The rearrangement joins TRBV28 to TRBJ2-7; TCRdb's D call of TRBD2 is untestable without DNA. The CDR3 has 15 residues. Germline assignment: CDR1 MDHEN and CDR2 SYDVKM. CDR3 sequence reads: CASINPSVKSYEQYF.

The V and J genes are TRBV11-2 and TRBJ2-1; the D call of TRBD2 rests on TCRdb alone, since no DNA is present to check it. Germline CDR1 is SGHAT and CDR2 is FQNNGV. This CDR3 region has 15 residues. The CDR3 sequence is CASSSLAGGPNEQFF.

The chain uses TRBV20-1 and TRBJ2-3; the TCRdb call, TRBD2, lacks DNA for checking. The germline V gene encodes CDR1 DFQATT and CDR2 SNEGSKA (reference sequence). The CDR3 sequence is 15 residues long. The CDR3: CSAAQRETSTDTQYF.

The V and J genes are TRBV20-1 and TRBJ2-3; the TCRdb call, TRBD1, lacks DNA for checking. This CDR3 has 16 amino acids. Germline CDR1 is DFQATT and CDR2 is SNEGSKA (reference sequence). This CDR3 is CSAQSSSGGSTDTQYF.

The chain uses TRBV6-6 and TRBJ1-6; the TCRdb D gene call, TRBD1, has no DNA to confirm it. There are 13 residues in the CDR3. The germline CDR1 and CDR2 sequences are MNHNY and SVGAGI (reference sequence). CDR3 in amino acids: CASSWDRDSPLHF.

The V gene is TRBV6-5, the J gene TRBJ2-5. The CDR3 sequence is 15 residues long. The germline V gene has CDR1 MNHEY and CDR2 SVGAGI. This CDR3 reads CASSYPSFGVETQYF.

The chain carries TRBV7-3 and TRBJ2-3. There are 15 residues in the CDR3. The germline V gene has CDR1 SGHTA and CDR2 FQGTGA. The CDR3 is CASSLTGSASDTQYF.